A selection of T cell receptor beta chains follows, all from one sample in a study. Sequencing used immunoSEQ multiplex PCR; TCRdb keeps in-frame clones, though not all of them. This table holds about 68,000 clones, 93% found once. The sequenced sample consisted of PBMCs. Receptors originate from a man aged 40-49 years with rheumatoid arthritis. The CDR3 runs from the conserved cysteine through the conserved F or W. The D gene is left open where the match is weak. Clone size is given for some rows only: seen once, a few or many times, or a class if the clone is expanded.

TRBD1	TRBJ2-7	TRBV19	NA	TGTGCCAGTAGTCCAGGGACAGGGGGCTACGAGCAGTACTTC	CASSPGTGGYEQYF
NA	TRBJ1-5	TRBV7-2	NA	TGTGCCAGCAGCGTGGACACGAATCAGCCCCAGCATTTT	CASSVDTNQPQHF
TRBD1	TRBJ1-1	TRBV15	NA	TGTGCCACCAGCAGAAAACGCGGGACAGAGAACACTGAAGCTTTCTTT	CATSRKRGTENTEAFF
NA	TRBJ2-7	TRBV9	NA	TGTGCCAGCAGCGTAGGGTCAGGATCCTACGAGCAGTACTTC	CASSVGSGSYEQYF
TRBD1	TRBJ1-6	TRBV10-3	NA	TGTGCCATCAGTGAGTCGATTTCGGGACAGGGGCCCGAAGATCTCCACTTT	CAISESISGQGPEDLHF
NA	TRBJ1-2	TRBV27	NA	TGTGCCAGCACTTCCGCGGGGAGAGTTAATGGCTACACCTTC	CASTSAGRVNGYTF
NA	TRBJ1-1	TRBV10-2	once	TGCGCCAGCAGTGAGGCGGGAGTAGGCACTGAAGCTTTCTTT	CASSEAGVGTEAFF
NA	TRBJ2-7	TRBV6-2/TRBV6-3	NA	TGTGCCAGCAGTTACTCGCGCGGCGGGTGGAGCTCCCACGAGCAGTACTTC	CASSYSRGGWSSHEQYF
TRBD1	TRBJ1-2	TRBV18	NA	TGTGCCAGCTCACCACGGGAGGACAGGGTTGGCTACACCTTC	CASSPREDRVGYTF
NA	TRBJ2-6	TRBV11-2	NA	TGTGCCAGCAGCCCCTTTGGGGCCAACGTCCTGACTTTC	CASSPFGANVLTF
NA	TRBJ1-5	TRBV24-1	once	TGTGCCACCAGGGGCACAGGGAACAATCAGCCCCAGCATTTT	CATRGTGNNQPQHF
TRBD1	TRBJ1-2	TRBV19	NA	TGTGCCAGTAGTATGATAGGTAGGGGGCTAGAGGATGGCTACACCTTC	CASSMIGRGLEDGYTF
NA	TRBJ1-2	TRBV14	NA	TGTGCCAGCAGCCAAGTGGCCAGGGAAGGCTACACCTTC	CASSQVAREGYTF
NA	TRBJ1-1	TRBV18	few	TGTGCCAGCTCAGATAGGGTTTTCGGTGAAGCTTTCTTT	CASSDRVFGEAFF
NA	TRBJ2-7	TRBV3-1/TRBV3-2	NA	TGTGCCAGCAGCCAAGATCGTCGGGTTCGGTTC	CASSQDRRVRF
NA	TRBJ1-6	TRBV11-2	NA	TGTGCCAGCAGCTTAGGCAGGAGCTCCTATAATTCACCCCTCCACTTT	CASSLGRSSYNSPLHF
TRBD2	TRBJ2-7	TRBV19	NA	TGTGCCAGTAGCGGACTAGCGGGTAACTACGAGCAGTACTTC	CASSGLAGNYEQYF
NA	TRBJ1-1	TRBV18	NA	TGTGCCAGCAGATGGACAGTGAATAGCCGTGAAGCTTTCTTT	CASRWTVNSREAFF
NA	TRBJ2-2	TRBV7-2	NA	TGTGCCAGCAGCCGGTTATCCATCTCGAACACCGGGGAGCTGTTTTTT	CASSRLSISNTGELFF
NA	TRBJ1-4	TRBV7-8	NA	TGTGCCAGCAGCTTTGACCCAGCAACTAATGAAAAACTGTTTTTT	CASSFDPATNEKLFF
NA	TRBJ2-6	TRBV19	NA	TGTGCCAGTAGTATTCGGTCGACCTCTGGGGCCAACGTCCTGACTTTC	CASSIRSTSGANVLTF
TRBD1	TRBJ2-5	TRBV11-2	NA	TGTGCCAGCAGCTTAAGGAGGACAGGGGGCGTAGAGACCCAGTACTTC	CASSLRRTGGVETQYF
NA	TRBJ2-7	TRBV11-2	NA	TGTGCCAGCAGCTTAGAAGGGCTATTTTCCTCCTACGAGCAGTACTTC	CASSLEGLFSSYEQYF
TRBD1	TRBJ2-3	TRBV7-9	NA	TGTGCCAGCAGCTTAGCGCAGGGGGCCACAGATACGCAGTATTTT	CASSLAQGATDTQYF
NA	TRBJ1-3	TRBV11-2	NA	TGTGCCAGCAGCCCGACCGACTTCTCTGGAAACACCATATATTTT	CASSPTDFSGNTIYF
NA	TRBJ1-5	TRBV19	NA	TGTGCCAGTACGAGGAGGGATAGCAATCAGCCCCAGCATTTT	CASTRRDSNQPQHF
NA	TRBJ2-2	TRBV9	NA	TGTGCCAGCAGCGTAGAAGGACCAGGGGACACCGGGGAGCTGTTTTTT	CASSVEGPGDTGELFF
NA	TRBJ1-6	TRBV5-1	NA	TGCGCCAGCAGCTTGAAAGCAGGGCTGGGGAATTCACCCCTCCACTTT	CASSLKAGLGNSPLHF
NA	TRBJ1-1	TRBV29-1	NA	TGCAGCGTTGAAGATCGACGAGGGAGCACTGAAGCTTTCTTT	CSVEDRRGSTEAFF
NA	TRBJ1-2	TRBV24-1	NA	TGTGCCACCAGTGATGTTGGACACGTCTATGGCTACACCTTC	CATSDVGHVYGYTF
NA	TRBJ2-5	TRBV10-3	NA	TGTGCCATCAGTGTTAGGGCTGGGGAGACCCAGTACTTC	CAISVRAGETQYF
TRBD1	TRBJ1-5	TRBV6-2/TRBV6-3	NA	TGTGCCAGCAGTTACTCGGACAGGGGGCATGGTCAGCCCCAGCATTTT	CASSYSDRGHGQPQHF
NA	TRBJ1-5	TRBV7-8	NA	TGTGCCAGCAGCTTAGAAGGCCGGGGCTTAAAGGGTCAGCCCCAGCATTTT	CASSLEGRGLKGQPQHF
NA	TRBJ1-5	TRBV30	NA	TGTGCCTGGAAAGGGGTTGGCAATCAGCCCCAGCATTTT	CAWKGVGNQPQHF
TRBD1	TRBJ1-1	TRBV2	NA	TGTGCCAGCAGTCCAGGGGGGGGAGCTTTCTTT	CASSPGGGAFF
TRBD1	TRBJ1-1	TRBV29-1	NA	TGCAGCGTTGAGTCACGTAGCAGGGGGCAAAGGCGAGCTTTCTTT	CSVESRSRGQRRAFF
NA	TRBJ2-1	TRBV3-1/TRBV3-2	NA	TGTGCCAGCAGCCATCACGCAGGTGAGCAGTTCTTC	CASSHHAGEQFF
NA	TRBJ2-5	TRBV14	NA	TGTGCCAGCAGCCTCAACAGGGCCCAAGAGACCCAGTACTTC	CASSLNRAQETQYF
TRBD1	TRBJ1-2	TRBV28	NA	TGTGCCAGCAGGGGGACAGGCGTTAACTATGGCTACACCTTC	CASRGTGVNYGYTF
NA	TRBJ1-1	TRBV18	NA	TGTGCCAGCTCACCACCCGCGGCGCGGGTCTACACTGAAGCTTTCTTT	CASSPPAARVYTEAFF
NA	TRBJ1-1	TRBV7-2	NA	TGTGCCAGCAGCTTAGCCGGCCCGAACACTGAAGCTTTCTTT	CASSLAGPNTEAFF
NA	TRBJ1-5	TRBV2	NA	TGTGCCAGCAGTGAAGGGACAAATCAGCCCCAGCATTTT	CASSEGTNQPQHF
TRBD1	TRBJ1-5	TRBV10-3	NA	TGTGCCATCAGTTCCGGGACAGCTCATGAGTTGGGCAATCAGCCCCAGCATTTT	CAISSGTAHELGNQPQHF
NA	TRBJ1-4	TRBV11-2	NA	TGTGCCAGCAGCTACGGGGTGGTTAATGAAAAACTGTTTTTT	CASSYGVVNEKLFF
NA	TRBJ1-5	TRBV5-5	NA	TGTGCCAGCAGCCCCGGGGCCTTTAGCAATCAGCCCCAGCATTTT	CASSPGAFSNQPQHF
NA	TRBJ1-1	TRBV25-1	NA	TGTGCCAGCGCCAAACGGAGGGGCACTGAAGCTTTCTTT	CASAKRRGTEAFF
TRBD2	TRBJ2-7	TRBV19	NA	TGTGCCAGTAGTATAGCATCTCGGGGGGCCTACGAGCAGTACTTC	CASSIASRGAYEQYF
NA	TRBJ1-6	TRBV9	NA	TGTGCCAGCAGCGTAGCTGATTTTGAGGATTCACCCCTCCACTTT	CASSVADFEDSPLHF
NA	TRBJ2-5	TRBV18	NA	TGTGCCAGCTCACCTAATGCCGGATCGGAGACCCAGTACTTC	CASSPNAGSETQYF
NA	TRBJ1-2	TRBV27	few	TGTGCCAGCAGTTTATCTCCAGGAAACTATGGCTACACCTTC	CASSLSPGNYGYTF
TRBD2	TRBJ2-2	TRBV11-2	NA	TGTGCCAGCACCAAAAGCTCCCAGCGGGGGGGCACCGGGGAGCTGTTTTTT	CASTKSSQRGGTGELFF
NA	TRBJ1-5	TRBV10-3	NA	TGTGCCATCAGGGGGGAGAGCAATCAGCCCCAGCATTTT	CAIRGESNQPQHF
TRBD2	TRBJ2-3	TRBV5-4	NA	TGTGCCAGCAGCTCTTATTTAGCGGGGTCTAGCACAGATACGCAGTATTTT	CASSSYLAGSSTDTQYF
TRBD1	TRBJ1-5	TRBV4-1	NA	TGCGCCAGCAGCGATACAGGGGGTAGCAATCAGCCCCAGCATTTT	CASSDTGGSNQPQHF
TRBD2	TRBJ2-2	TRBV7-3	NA	TGTGCCAGCAGCTTAACAGCCAGCGGGGCCGGGGAGCTGTTTTTT	CASSLTASGAGELFF